This T cell receptor gamma chain was sequenced in a study of γδ T cells in repeated Plasmodium falciparum infection. Study context: The natural-infection arm compared Malian children under seasonal malaria with matched Australian children. Malaria-naive adults were infected with P. falciparum NF54 four times over roughly 600 days. Malian samples came from no-transmission periods or across acute febrile malaria episodes.

This clone occurred many times. Its antigen is not identified. The same CDR3 arises from other DNA sequences in this sample as well. The ends lost 0 bases at V and 6 bases at J; junction bases unmatched: 4. This CDR3 has 14 residues. The germline CDR1 and CDR2 sequences are EGSTGY and YDSYTSSV. TCRdb fed the multiplex PCR reads into CATT to redo clone calling. The sample has approximately 25,000 gamma-chain clones; about 2.9% are singletons. Study results and caveats: In Vdelta2-negative, largely Vdelta1+, gammadelta repertoires, repeated controlled infections appeared to drive clonal selection waves.

Bulk repertoires came from Vgamma9/Vdelta2+ or Vdelta2-negative gammadelta T cells flow-sorted from PBMC. The origin of this receptor is a pool of human donors (malaria-infected and uninfected, not separated). J is TRGJP2 and V is TRGV4. Sequences were obtained from gamma-delta T cells from blood. The CDR3 nucleotides are TGTGCCACCTGGGATGGGCCGGGTGATTGGATCAAGACGTTT. Translation gives CATWDGPGDWIKTF.